This T cell receptor (beta chain) was observed in a study of blood T cell repertoires in COVID-19. Study in general: Material from acute and convalescent COVID-19 was sourced from the United States, Italy and Spain.

V shed 4 bases and J shed 7 bases, with 16 bases lying between them. Germline V gene sequence: CDR1 MDHEN, CDR2 SYDVKM. The CDR3 is made up of 14 amino acids. The repertoire was sequenced with immunoSEQ multiplex PCR; TCRdb's copy has only in-frame clones and lacks some. The table records over 400,000 clones, approximately 90% of them present only once. Recruitment covered roughly 24 US areas and drew participants whose ages spanned roughly 18 to 89 years. Categorization into cohorts depended on clinical history that participants reported. Cohort 3 recovery required two negative PCRs, clearance, or symptom resolution.

This rearrangement joins TRBV28 to TRBJ1-2; TRBD1 is a possible D gene (5 bases). The sequenced sample was PBMCs or T cells enriched from blood (not recorded which). The receptor was isolated from a woman aged 60 to 75 who had recovered from COVID-19. CDR3 in DNA: TGTGCCAGCAGTTCCCGGGGGTGGGGTTCTGGCTACACCTTC. Amino acids: CASSSRGWGSGYTF.